The clone carrying this T cell receptor beta chain was picked up a small number of times. The data were taken from a study of blood T cell repertoires in COVID-19. Study as a whole: Both acute and convalescent COVID-19 samples were obtained from the United States, Italy and Spain.

Data came from immunoSEQ multiplex PCR; TCRdb stores just in-frame clones and leaves some out. The sample has more than 200,000 clones, around 86% seen once. The CDR3 covers 16 residues. V lost 0 bases and J lost 3, with 15 bases in between. Germline V gives CDR1 MGHRA, CDR2 YSYEKL. This sequence was found in a man aged 30 to 45 in a cohort exposed to, infected with or recovered from COVID-19 (not recorded which). V usage is TRBV4-1 and J usage is TRBJ2-7; possibly TRBD2 for D (5 bases). Sequences were obtained from PBMCs or T cells enriched from blood (not recorded which). The CDR3 nucleotides are TGCGCCAGCAGCCAAGATCCAGGCCCGACTATCTACGAGCAGTACTTC. This gives the protein CASSQDPGPTIYEQYF.